The sequence of this T cell receptor (beta chain) was determined in a study of human T cells and chemical hapten exposure. Overall study: The patch tests put 0.01% DPC on the skin of the upper back and were read 6 days later.

This clonotype was detected ten times or more. Its antigen is still unknown. Study-wide results and limits: After DPC sensitization, TCRs above 1 in 1000 frequency showed no change. A positive correlation with patch test score was shown by PT1 expanded TCR counts.

MiXCR, run by TCRdb on the RACE reads, gives a single entry per CDR3 protein. The sample lists 80,000 to 95,000 distinct CDR3 sequences, 11% seen once, with more than 2% in the top ten. Indicated time point: patch test 2, 6 weeks after DPC sensitization. Regarding treatment: therapeutic diphenylcyclopropenone sensitization with weekly scalp DPC. Each donor was an alopecia patient between 18 and 70 years of age who qualified for DPC. This CDR3 region has 14 residues. Germline CDR1 SGHRS, CDR2 YFSETQ. The ends were cut back, 1 base at V and 2 bases at J, with 8 bases in the middle. The origin of this receptor is a middle-aged man with alopecia areata. Some clones in this sample may be carry-over from other donors' samples. The sample consisted of whole blood, taken in connection with sensitization to the hapten diphenylcyclopropenone (DPC). V is TRBV5-1 and J is TRBJ2-3; D gene ambiguous. CDR3 loop: CASSLSSYTDTQYF. DNA of the CDR3: TGCGCCAGCAGCTTGAGTTCCTACACAGATACGCAGTATTTT.